The 17 T cell receptor beta chains in this list originate from one sample, sequenced in a study of CD8+CD57+ T cells in acquired aplastic anemia. The study profiled TCR beta VDJ and CDR3 using genomic DNA as template. Each CDR3 protein is one row after TCRdb ran MiXCR on the reads. Of more than 150,000 distinct CDR3 sequences in the sample, around 66% were seen once. Sequencing was carried out using sorted CD4+, CD8+, or CD8+CD57+ T cells (not recorded which) from PBMCs. These TCRs come from a human donor with severe aplastic anemia or a healthy control (not recorded which).

The rearrangement joins TRBV11-3 to TRBJ2-2, with 7 bases lining up with TRBD1. J lost 2 bases, V lost 6 bases, and 6 bases had no gene match. This CDR3 spans 15 amino acids. Germline V gives CDR1 SGHNT, CDR2 YENEEA. CDR3 in DNA: TGTGCCAGCAGGTACAGGGGCCTTAACACCGGGGAGCTGTTTTTT. Protein product: CASRYRGLNTGELFF.

V usage is TRBV19 and J usage is TRBJ2-7, with 15 bases aligning to TRBD2. The CDR3 covers 14 residues. Trimming cost V 6 bases and J 5 bases; bases outside gene matches: 2. Germline assignment: CDR1 LNHDA and CDR2 SQIVND (reference sequence). CDR3 loop: CASRGTSGRHEQYF. DNA of the CDR3: TGTGCCAGTAGAGGGACTAGCGGGAGGCACGAGCAGTACTTC.

The chain combines TRBV5-1 with TRBJ1-1; 8 nucleotides align to TRBD1. Germline CDR1 and CDR2: SGHRS and YFSETQ. CDR3 length: 15 residues. V lost 3 bases to trimming and J lost 1 base; unmatched junction nucleotides: 5. CDR3 region: CASSSGTGTNTEAFF. The CDR3 region has the DNA TGCGCCAGCAGCTCGGGGACAGGCACGAACACTGAAGCTTTCTTT.

The genes are TRBV28 and TRBJ2-2; D is unresolved. V dropped 4 bases and J dropped 7 bases, with 7 bases sitting between them. Germline V gene sequence: CDR1 MDHEN, CDR2 SYDVKM. The CDR3 consists of 12 residues. The DNA of the CDR3 is TGTGCCAGCAGTTATTTAGTCGGGGAGCTGTTTTTT. It encodes CASSYLVGELFF.

This chain joins TRBV7-9 and TRBJ1-6; D unclear. The CDR3 covers 13 residues. Trimming left V 5 bases short and J 15 bases short, with 17 bases between. Germline CDR1 reads SEHNR; CDR2 reads FQNEAQ (reference sequence). The CDR3: CASSQGRRRDLHF. DNA of the CDR3: TGTGCCAGCAGCCAAGGTAGGCGACGAGACCTCCACTTT.

This chain uses TRBV5-1 with TRBJ1-2; 7 nucleotides agree with TRBD1. The trim removed 5 bases at V and 0 bases at J, leaving 4 bases unmatched. From germline, CDR1 is SGHRS and CDR2 YFSETQ. CDR3 length: 14 amino acids. In nucleotides, the CDR3 is TGCGCCAGCAGGGTTGGGACAGCTAACTATGGCTACACCTTC. Translating it yields CASRVGTANYGYTF.

The chain couples TRBV15 to TRBJ1-3; 7 bases map to TRBD1. Germline trimming cut 0 bases from V and 4 bases from J; bases unmatched to any gene: 9. Germline-derived CDR1 and CDR2 are LNHNV and YYDKDF (reference sequence). The CDR3 is made up of 17 amino acids. The CDR3 nucleotides are TGTGCCACCAGCAGAGAGGTCAGACAGGGCGGAGGAAACACCATATATTTT. The encoded protein is CATSREVRQGGGNTIYF.

This clonotype was observed a single time. J is TRBJ2-1 and V is TRBV9; no clear D gene. The V end was cut by 3 bases, the J end by 10 bases, with 8 bases between. The CDR3 extends over 11 amino acids. Germline assignment: CDR1 SGDLS and CDR2 YYNGEE. The CDR3, as DNA: TGTGCCAGCAGCGCCCCCGGGGAGCAGTTCTTC. This encodes CASSAPGEQFF.

This clonotype has more than one count but fewer than ten. The CDR3 DNA sequence: TGTGCCACCAGCAGTGAACGGGGTGAGCAGTTCTTC. Its protein is CATSSERGEQFF. V and J are TRBV15 and TRBJ2-1; a weak D match, TRBD2 (5 bases). The CDR3 covers 12 residues. The germline CDR1 and CDR2 sequences are LNHNV and YYDKDF (reference sequence). V lost 3 bases, J lost 9 bases, and 9 bases lay in between.

This clonotype has just one count. The genes are TRBV2 and TRBJ1-6; 7 bases fit TRBD1. Trimming cost V 8 bases and J 10 bases; bases outside gene matches: 11. Germline values: CDR1 SNHLY, CDR2 FYNNEI. There are 14 residues in the CDR3. The CDR3 DNA is TGTGCCAGCCAAATAACAGGGGAGGCATCACCCCTCCACTTT. Amino acid sequence: CASQITGEASPLHF.

The chain carries TRBV20-1 and TRBJ1-2, with D possibly TRBD1 on 5 matching bases. Trimming removed 2 bases at V and 5 bases at J, with 12 bases between. Germline assignment: CDR1 DFQATT and CDR2 SNEGSKA (reference sequence). The CDR3 totals 13 residues. The CDR3 region is CSARKQDVYGYTF. Here the CDR3 DNA reads TGCAGTGCTAGAAAACAGGACGTATATGGCTACACCTTC.

This CDR3 is CASSVSAGLGITDTQYF. CDR3 nucleotide sequence: TGTGCCAGCAGCGTCTCCGCGGGACTTGGGATCACAGATACGCAGTATTTT. The chain links TRBV11-2 to TRBJ2-3; D perhaps matches TRBD2 (6 bases). V lost 5 bases and J 2 bases, leaving 20 bases between the germline ends. Germline CDR1 and CDR2: SGHAT and FQNNGV. The length of the CDR3 is 17 residues.

This sequence joins TRBV9 and TRBJ1-6; D is ambiguous. The germline V gene encodes CDR1 SGDLS and CDR2 YYNGEE. Deletions cut 2 bases from V and 13 bases from J, with 13 bases between. The CDR3 spans 13 residues. The CDR3 is CASSVGDAAPLHF. Written as DNA, the CDR3 is TGTGCCAGCAGCGTCGGTGACGCGGCGCCCCTCCACTTT. The entire variable domain, with the rest obtained from reference TRBV9 and TRBJ1-6, is as follows: DSGVTQTPKHLITATGQRVTLRCSPRSGDLSVYWYQQSLDQGLQFLIQYYNGEERAKGNILERFSAQQFPDLHSELNLSSLELGDSALYFCASSVGDAAPLHFGNGTRLTVT.

The V call is TRBV29-1, the J call TRBJ2-7, with TRBD2 matching 10 bases. Germline V gene data show CDR1 as SQVTM and CDR2 as ANQGSEA. V trimming: 8 bases; J trimming: 0 bases; junction bases outside the gene matches: 4. The CDR3 has 13 residues. The CDR3 coding sequence is TGCAGCTTAGCGGGGGGAAGCTCCTACGAGCAGTACTTC. Translating gives CSLAGGSSYEQYF.

The chain uses TRBV15 and TRBJ2-3; D possibly corresponds to TRBD2 (6 bases). The length of the CDR3 is 15 residues. From germline, CDR1 is LNHNV and CDR2 YYDKDF (reference sequence). V lost 1 base to trimming and J lost 2 bases, with 10 bases between them. This CDR3 reads CATSRAGTHTDTQYF. The CDR3 region has the DNA TGTGCCACCAGCAGAGCCGGGACTCACACAGATACGCAGTATTTT.

The chain links TRBV7-2 to TRBJ2-7; possibly TRBD2 for D (5 bases). The CDR3 covers 14 residues. Trimming cost V 1 base and J 7 bases, with 14 bases left between them. Looked up from germline, CDR1 is SGHTA and CDR2 is FQGNSA. Here the CDR3 DNA reads TGTGCCAGCAGCTTAGATGGTACGGGAAGGGAGCAGTACTTC. This sequence encodes CASSLDGTGREQYF.

The chain combines TRBV7-3 with TRBJ1-1, with D unresolved. CDR1 and CDR2 (germline): SGHTA, FQGTGA. This CDR3 is 14 amino acids long. Trimming cost V 5 bases and J 5 bases, with 15 bases left between them. CDR3 DNA sequence: TGTGCCAGCAGCAGGGAGGGAAGAAGAACTGAAGCTTTCTTT. It encodes CASSREGRRTEAFF.